This T cell receptor (beta chain) was documented in a study of T cell responses to AZD1222 COVID-19 vaccine. Study conclusions and caveats: Repertoires were obtained solely post-peak T cell response.

The germline CDR1 and CDR2 sequences are SGHAT and FQDESV (reference sequence). This CDR3 region has 14 residues. V lost 0 bases to trimming and J lost 4 bases, with 7 bases between them. TCRdb keeps only in-frame clones here, not all; method: immunoSEQ multiplex PCR. The repertoire consists of 55,000 to 85,000 clones, with over 80% occurring once and the leading ten covering roughly 10%. In regard to this clone: Its antigen remains unknown.

Sequenced material: peripheral blood, taken on day 0 of AZD1222 vaccination. V is TRBV11-1 and J is TRBJ1-3; D call uncertain. This receptor was taken from an adult in good health. This CDR3 is CASSLAGAGNTIYF. CDR3 nucleotide sequence: TGTGCCAGCAGCTTAGCAGGAGCCGGAAACACCATATATTTT.